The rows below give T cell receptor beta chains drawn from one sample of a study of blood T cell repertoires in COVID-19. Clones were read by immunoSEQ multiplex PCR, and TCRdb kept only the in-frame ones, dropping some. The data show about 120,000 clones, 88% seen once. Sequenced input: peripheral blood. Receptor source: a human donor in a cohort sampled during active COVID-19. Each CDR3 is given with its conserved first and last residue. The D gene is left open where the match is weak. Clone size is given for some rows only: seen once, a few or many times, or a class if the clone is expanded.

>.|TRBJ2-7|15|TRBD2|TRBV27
TGTGCCAGCTCCATCGGGACTAGCGGGGTCTACGAGCAGTACTTC
CASSIGTSGVYEQYF
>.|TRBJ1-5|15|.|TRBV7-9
TGTGCCAGCAGCTTATCTCAGGGCCCTCATCAGCCCCAGCATTTT
CASSLSQGPHQPQHF
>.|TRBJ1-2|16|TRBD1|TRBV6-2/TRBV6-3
TGTGCCAGCAGTTACCCTTTAGGGACAGGGAACTATGGCTACACCTTC
CASSYPLGTGNYGYTF
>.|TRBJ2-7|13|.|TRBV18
TGTGCCAGCTCACCCCCGACTAACTACGAGCAGTACTTC
CASSPPTNYEQYF
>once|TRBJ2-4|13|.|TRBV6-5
TGTGCCAGCTCAAAACAGGGGGGGTACATTCAGTACTTC
CASSKQGGYIQYF
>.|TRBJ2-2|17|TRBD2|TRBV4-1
TGCGCCAGCAGCCAGAGGACTAGCGGGGTTTTTTCCGGGGAGCTGTTTTTT
CASSQRTSGVFSGELFF
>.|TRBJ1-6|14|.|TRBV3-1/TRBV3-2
TGTGCCAGCAGCCCCAGGCAGGATAATTCACCCCTCCACTTT
CASSPRQDNSPLHF
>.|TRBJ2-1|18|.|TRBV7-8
TGTGCCAGCAGCTTAGCGGGTCGCGGGACTCGGATCTACAATGAGCAGTTCTTC
CASSLAGRGTRIYNEQFF
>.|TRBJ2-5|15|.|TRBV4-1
TGCGCCAGCAGCCAAGTACCTAGCTCGACGGAGACCCAGTACTTC
CASSQVPSSTETQYF
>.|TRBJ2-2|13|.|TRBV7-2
TGTGCCAGCAGCCCTCTCCGGGATGGGGAGCTGTTTTTT
CASSPLRDGELFF
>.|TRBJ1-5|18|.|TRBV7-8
TGTGCCAGCAGCAGTAATTCCGCAGGGAGGAGGTGGAATCAGCCCCAGCATTTT
CASSSNSAGRRWNQPQHF
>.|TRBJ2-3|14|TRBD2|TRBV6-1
TGTGCCAGCAGTGAAGGCGGGGGAACAGATACGCAGTATTTT
CASSEGGGTDTQYF
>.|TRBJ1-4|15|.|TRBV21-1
TGTGCCAGCAGCCCGAAGGGGCAGGGCGGTGAAAAACTGTTTTTT
CASSPKGQGGEKLFF
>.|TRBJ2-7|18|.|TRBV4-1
TGCGCCAGCAGCCAAGATCAGGCCGCGGAGGGGCTGGTCTACGAGCAGTACTTC
CASSQDQAAEGLVYEQYF
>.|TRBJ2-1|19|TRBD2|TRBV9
TGTGCCAGCAGCGCCAACCCCGAACTAGCGGGAGGGCGGTACAATGAGCAGTTCTTC
CASSANPELAGGRYNEQFF
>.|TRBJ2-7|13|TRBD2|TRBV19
TGTGCCAGTAGTCCCGCCCAGCGGGGAGAGCAGTACTTC
CASSPAQRGEQYF
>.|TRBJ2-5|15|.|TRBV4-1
TGCGCCAGCAGCCAAGGAAACAGGCCCGAGGAGACCCAGTACTTC
CASSQGNRPEETQYF
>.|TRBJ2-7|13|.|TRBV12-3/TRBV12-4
TGTGCCAGCAGTTTAGAATCTCGGGGCGAGCAGTACTTC
CASSLESRGEQYF
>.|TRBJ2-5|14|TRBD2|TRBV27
TGTGCCAGCAGTCAGGGACTAGCAGGAGAGACCCAGTACTTC
CASSQGLAGETQYF
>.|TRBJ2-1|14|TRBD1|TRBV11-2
TGTGCCAGCAGCCCCGACAGGGTAAACTATGAGCAGTTCTTC
CASSPDRVNYEQFF
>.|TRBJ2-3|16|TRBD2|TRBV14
TGTGCCAGCAGCCCATATAGCGGGAGGCCCACAGATACGCAGTATTTT
CASSPYSGRPTDTQYF
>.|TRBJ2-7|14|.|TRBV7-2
TGTGCCAGCAGCTTAGCGCGGGGCGAGTACGAGCAGTACTTC
CASSLARGEYEQYF
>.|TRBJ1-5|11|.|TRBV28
TGTGCCAGCAGTTTTAGTCAGCCCCAGCATTTT
CASSFSQPQHF
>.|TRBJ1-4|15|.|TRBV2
TGTGCCAGCAGTGAACGGGGACAACCTTTGGAAAAACTGTTTTTT
CASSERGQPLEKLFF
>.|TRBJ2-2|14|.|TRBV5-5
TGTGCCAGCAGCTTGGTCGTGAACACCGGGGAGCTGTTTTTT
CASSLVVNTGELFF
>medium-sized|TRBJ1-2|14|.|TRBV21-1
TGTGCCAGCAGGGGACAGCCAGCTAACTATGGCTACACCTTC
CASRGQPANYGYTF
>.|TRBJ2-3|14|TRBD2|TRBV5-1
TGCGCCAGCAGCTTGGACAGCGGGAGGGATACGCAGTATTTT
CASSLDSGRDTQYF
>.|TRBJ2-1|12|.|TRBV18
TGTGCCAGCGCGGCTGAGGATGTGAAGCAGTTCTTC
CASAAEDVKQFF
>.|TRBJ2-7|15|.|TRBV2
TGTGCCAGCAACCCGGCCCGGGGTAACTCCTACGAGCAGTACTTC
CASNPARGNSYEQYF
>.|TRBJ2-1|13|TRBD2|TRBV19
TGTGCCAGTACCATTTGGGGGGGAAATGAGCAGTTCTTC
CASTIWGGNEQFF
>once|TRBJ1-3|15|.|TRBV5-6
TGTGCCAGCAGCTTGGACAGGGTCGGGGAAAACACCATATATTTT
CASSLDRVGENTIYF
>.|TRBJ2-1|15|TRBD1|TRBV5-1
TGCGCCAGCAGCACTGCCGGGACAGGGGCCAATGAGCAGTTCTTC
CASSTAGTGANEQFF
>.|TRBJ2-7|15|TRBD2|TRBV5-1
TGCGCCAGCAGCTTGGCGCGGGGGACCTCCTACGAGCAGTACTTC
CASSLARGTSYEQYF
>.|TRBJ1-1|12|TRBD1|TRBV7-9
TGTGCCAGCAGCTCGACAGGGGCCCGGGCTTTCTTT
CASSSTGARAFF
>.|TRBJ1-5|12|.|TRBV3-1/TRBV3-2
TGTGCCAGCAGCCAAGGTAGTCAGCCCCAGCATTTT
CASSQGSQPQHF
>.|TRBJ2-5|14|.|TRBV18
TGTGCCAGCTCACCACCCGGACAGCGAGAGACCCAGTACTTC
CASSPPGQRETQYF
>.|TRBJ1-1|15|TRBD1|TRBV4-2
TGTGCCAGCAGCCCTAGGGGGCTGACGGACACTGAAGCTTTCTTT
CASSPRGLTDTEAFF
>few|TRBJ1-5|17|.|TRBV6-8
TGTGCCAGCAGTTCGCCATGGACACCAATCATAAATCAGCCCCAGCATTTT
CASSSPWTPIINQPQHF
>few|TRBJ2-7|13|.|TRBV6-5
TGTGCCAGCAGTCACCTGGGAGGCTACGAGCAGTACTTC
CASSHLGGYEQYF
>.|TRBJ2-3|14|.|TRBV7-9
TGTGCCAGCAGCTTAAATCTAGTCACAGATACGCAGTATTTT
CASSLNLVTDTQYF
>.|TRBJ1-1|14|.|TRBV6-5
TGTGCCAGCAGCGACAGGCTAATGAACACTGAAGCTTTCTTT
CASSDRLMNTEAFF
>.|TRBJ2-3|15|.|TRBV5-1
TGCGCCAGCAGCTTGGGGTCGCCGGGGGCAGATACGCAGTATTTT
CASSLGSPGADTQYF